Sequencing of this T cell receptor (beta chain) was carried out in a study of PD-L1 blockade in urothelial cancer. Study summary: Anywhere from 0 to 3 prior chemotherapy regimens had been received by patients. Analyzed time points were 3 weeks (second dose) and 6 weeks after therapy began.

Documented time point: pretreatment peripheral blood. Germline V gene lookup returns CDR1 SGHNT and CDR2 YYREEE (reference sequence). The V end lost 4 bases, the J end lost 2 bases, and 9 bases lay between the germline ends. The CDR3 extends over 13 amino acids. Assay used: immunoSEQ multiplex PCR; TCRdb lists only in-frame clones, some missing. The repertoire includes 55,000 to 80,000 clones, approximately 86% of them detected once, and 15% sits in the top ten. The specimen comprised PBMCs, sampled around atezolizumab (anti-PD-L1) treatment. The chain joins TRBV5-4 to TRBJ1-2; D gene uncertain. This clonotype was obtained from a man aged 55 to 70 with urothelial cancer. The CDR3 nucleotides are TGTGCCAGCAGCCGGACGGGGAACTATGGCTACACCTTC. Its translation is CASSRTGNYGYTF. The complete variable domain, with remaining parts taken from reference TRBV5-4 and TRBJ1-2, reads ETGVTQSPTHLIKTRGQQVTLRCSSQSGHNTVSWYQQALGQGPQFIFQYYREEENGRGNFPPRFSGLQFPNYSSELNVNALELDDSALYLCASSRTGNYGYTFGSGTRLTVV.